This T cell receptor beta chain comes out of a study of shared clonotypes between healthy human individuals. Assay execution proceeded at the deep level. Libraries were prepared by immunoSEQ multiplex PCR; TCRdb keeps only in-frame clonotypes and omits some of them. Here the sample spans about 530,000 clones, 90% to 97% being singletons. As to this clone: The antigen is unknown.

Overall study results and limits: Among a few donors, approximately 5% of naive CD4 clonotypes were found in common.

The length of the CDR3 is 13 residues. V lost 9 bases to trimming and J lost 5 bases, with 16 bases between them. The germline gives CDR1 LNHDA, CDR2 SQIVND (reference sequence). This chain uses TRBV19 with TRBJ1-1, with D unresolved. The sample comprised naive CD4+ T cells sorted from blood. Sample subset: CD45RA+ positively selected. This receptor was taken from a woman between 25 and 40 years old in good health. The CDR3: CASHDGFLTEAFF. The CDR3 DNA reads TGTGCCAGCCATGACGGATTTTTAACTGAAGCTTTCTTT.